This T cell receptor beta chain was observed in a study of OX40 agonist ivuxolimab in advanced cancers. General study findings and limits: Researchers report that CD8+ T cells had, on average, more expanded clones than CD4+.

As regards this clone: Its matching antigen is unknown.

Germline CDR1 and CDR2: SGHAT and FQNNGV. The CDR3 runs to 14 residues. TCRdb's copy holds only in-frame clones and misses some; the assay was immunoSEQ multiplex PCR. The profile shows 63,000 or so clones, approximately 80% of them singletons. The rearrangement joins TRBV11-2 to TRBJ2-5; possible D gene TRBD1, 5 bases. The end of the DNA fits TRBJ2-7 better, so the J call may be wrong. Here the sequenced sample was CD4+ or CD8+ T cells sorted from blood, taken in a trial of the OX40 agonist ivuxolimab. The TCR was taken from an adult with an advanced solid tumor such as melanoma, head and neck, liver or kidney cancer. The DNA for the CDR3 is TGTGCCAGCAGCTTAACAGGTTCGGACTACGAGCAGTACTTC. Residues: CASSLTGSDYEQYF.